These 32 T cell receptor beta chains originate from one sample sequenced in a study of regulatory and conventional T cells in RAG deficiency. Blood CD4+ CD25-high CD127-low regulatory T cells supplied the genomic DNA template. Generated by immunoSEQ multiplex PCR, the TCRdb table keeps only in-frame clones and is missing some. The repertoire holds about 9,400 clones, about 90% seen once, with about 1.2% in the top ten. The same data also went into a second study, on regulatory T cells. From that paper: The primer mix had 52 TRBV and 13 TRBJ primers.

What was sequenced was Tregs sorted from blood. The receptor source for this set is a human donor in good health.

The chain employs TRBV2 and TRBJ1-4; D ambiguous. The CDR3 totals 15 residues. V dropped 4 bases and J dropped 4 bases, with 13 bases sitting between them. Germline V lookup: CDR1 SNHLY, CDR2 FYNNEI. CDR3 sequence (DNA): TGTGCCAGCAGTGCCACACTAGCTCTTAATGAAAAACTGTTTTTT. Amino acids: CASSATLALNEKLFF.

The V call is TRBV28, the J call TRBJ2-7, with no clear D. Germline CDR1 MDHEN, CDR2 SYDVKM. Deletions cut 2 bases from V and 6 bases from J, with 14 bases between. The CDR3 is 14 residues long. The CDR3: CASSLPATAGEQYF. The CDR3, as DNA: TGTGCCAGCAGTTTACCGGCCACAGCAGGCGAGCAGTACTTC.

This rearrangement joins TRBV6-5 to TRBJ2-1, with 9 nucleotides matching TRBD2. The CDR3 length is 14 residues. Per germline, CDR1 MNHEY and CDR2 SVGAGI. Trimming removed 6 bases from V and 2 bases from J; junction bases left unmatched: 2. This CDR3 is CASRKREAYNEQFF. The CDR3 DNA sequence: TGTGCCAGCAGGAAGCGGGAGGCCTACAATGAGCAGTTCTTC.

This chain uses TRBV7-6 with TRBJ2-3; 8 bases fit TRBD2. CDR3 length: 16 amino acids. The ends lost 1 base at V and 2 bases at J; junction bases unmatched: 5. Per the germline V gene, CDR1 is SGHVS and CDR2 is FNYEAQ. This chain's CDR3 is CASSLGGGRHTDTQYF. Here the CDR3 DNA reads TGTGCCAGCAGCTTAGGCGGCGGGAGGCACACAGATACGCAGTATTTT. The full variable domain, rest sourced from reference TRBV7-6 and TRBJ2-3, is GAGVSQSPRYKVTKRGQDVALRCDPISGHVSLYWYRQALGQGPEFLTYFNYEAQQDKSGLPNDRFSAERPEGSISTLTIQRTEQRDSAMYRCASSLGGGRHTDTQYFGPGTRLTVL.

The gene calls are TRBV6-6 and TRBJ2-7; 10 bases match TRBD1. The germline gives CDR1 MNHNY, CDR2 SVGAGI (reference sequence). There are 15 residues in the CDR3. V gave up 5 bases and J gave up 3 bases; unmatched junction bases: 7. This CDR3 reads CASSLVGQGGYEQYF. The CDR3 DNA reads TGTGCCAGCAGTCTCGTAGGACAGGGGGGCTACGAGCAGTACTTC.

This sequence joins TRBV18 and TRBJ2-2, with unresolved D. The ends were cut back, 1 base at V and 4 bases at J, with 7 bases in the middle. CDR1 and CDR2 (germline): KGHSH, LQKENI. The CDR3 runs 14 residues. The CDR3 reads CASSPRTLTGELFF. Written as DNA, the CDR3 is TGTGCCAGCTCACCACGCACCCTCACCGGGGAGCTGTTTTTT.

V and J are TRBV6-5 and TRBJ1-6; D not resolved. From germline, CDR1 is MNHEY and CDR2 SVGAGI. V was cut by 7 bases and J by 4 bases, with 8 bases left in between. The CDR3 covers 13 residues. The CDR3 region has the DNA TGTGCCAGCAAAACAGAGTATAATTCACCCCTCCACTTT. It specifies CASKTEYNSPLHF.

This clone turned up a few times. The chain employs TRBV15 and TRBJ1-2; possible D gene TRBD1, 6 bases. V lost 0 bases and J lost 4, with 15 bases in between. Germline V lookup: CDR1 LNHNV, CDR2 YYDKDF (reference sequence). CDR3 length equals 16 residues. DNA of the CDR3: TGTGCCACCAGCAGAGACGATACAGGGCGGGTCTATGGCTACACCTTC. Encoded protein: CATSRDDTGRVYGYTF.

The chain couples TRBV19 to TRBJ2-3; no reliable D call. Germline loops: CDR1 LNHDA, CDR2 SQIVND (reference sequence). With 6 bases removed from V and 4 bases from J, the gap between germline ends came to 14 bases. The CDR3 totals 14 residues. CDR3 coding DNA: TGTGCCAGTAGCGTGGGCCACCCGTCAGATACGCAGTATTTT. It specifies CASSVGHPSDTQYF.

The rearrangement uses TRBV5-1 and TRBJ1-5; D is possibly TRBD1 (6 bases). Deletions cut 5 bases from V and 5 bases from J, with 11 bases between. Germline values: CDR1 SGHRS, CDR2 YFSETQ. This CDR3 has 13 residues. The CDR3 DNA reads TGCGCCAGCAGTCCAGGGGTCGATCAGCCCCAGCATTTT. It translates to CASSPGVDQPQHF.

The V call is TRBV6-6, the J call TRBJ1-1; 7 nucleotides agree with TRBD1. Trimming at V came to 5 bases and at J to 11 bases, leaving 17 bases not matched to a gene. Germline CDR1 reads MNHNY; CDR2 reads SVGAGI (reference sequence). The CDR3 covers 15 residues. The CDR3 loop is CASSKWTGSLFQAFF. CDR3 bases: TGTGCCAGCAGTAAATGGACAGGTTCCCTTTTTCAGGCTTTCTTT.

The chain links TRBV7-9 to TRBJ1-4, with TRBD1 matching 7 bases. Trimming took 5 bases from V and 8 from J; bases not matched to a gene: 8. CDR1 is SEHNR, CDR2 FQNEAQ, per germline (reference sequence). This CDR3 spans 14 amino acids. The CDR3 is CASSPVAGGEKLFF. CDR3 DNA: TGTGCCAGCAGCCCTGTGGCAGGGGGGGAAAAACTGTTTTTT.

The chain employs TRBV5-1 and TRBJ2-3; 8 bases agree with TRBD2. The CDR3 extends over 18 amino acids. CDR1 SGHRS and CDR2 YFSETQ come from the germline V gene. V was pared by 0 bases and J by 2 bases, with 11 bases of the junction left unmatched. The CDR3 sequence: CASSLGPPRGASTDTQYF. The CDR3 DNA follows: TGCGCCAGCAGCTTGGGTCCCCCGCGGGGGGCCTCCACAGATACGCAGTATTTT.

This clone has only one observation. The V call is TRBV28, the J call TRBJ2-7; TRBD2 is a possible D gene (5 bases). The V end was cut by 8 bases, the J end by 6 bases, with 14 bases between. The CDR3 has 12 residues. In germline, CDR1 is MDHEN, CDR2 SYDVKM. The CDR3 loop reads CASSLPGTEQYF. The CDR3 nucleotides are TGTGCCAGCTCACTTCCGGGAACCGAGCAGTACTTC.

The J gene is TRBJ1-2, the V gene TRBV6-6; D is possibly TRBD1 (6 bases). The CDR3 covers 15 residues. The V gene lost 5 bases and the J gene lost 3 bases, with 16 bases spanning the gap. Germline V gene data show CDR1 as MNHNY and CDR2 as SVGAGI (reference sequence). This CDR3 is CASSTRSRGYYGYTF. The DNA of the CDR3 is TGTGCCAGCAGTACCCGTAGCAGGGGTTACTATGGCTACACCTTC.

The chain carries TRBV6-6 and TRBJ1-4, with TRBD1 matching 7 bases. With V trimmed by 6 bases and J by 11 bases, 3 bases remained unmatched. The V gene's germline CDR1 is MNHNY and CDR2 SVGAGI (reference sequence). This CDR3 has 11 residues. The CDR3 region is CASSTGEKLFF. CDR3 nucleotides: TGTGCCAGCAGCACAGGGGAGAAACTGTTTTTT.

The J gene is TRBJ1-1, the V gene TRBV5-5, with 8 bases that match TRBD1. The germline V gene has CDR1 SGHKS and CDR2 YYEKEE (reference sequence). The CDR3 contains 15 residues. Trimming removed 1 base from V and 5 bases from J; junction bases left unmatched: 7. DNA for the CDR3: TGTGCCAGCAGCTTGACGGGACAGGCGGGGACTGAAGCTTTCTTT. It yields the protein CASSLTGQAGTEAFF.

This chain connects TRBV11-2 to TRBJ1-6; TRBD1 might be the D (5 bases). This CDR3 comprises 14 residues. V was pared by 6 bases and J by 10 bases, with 16 bases between. The V gene's germline CDR1 is SGHAT and CDR2 FQNNGV. CDR3 coding DNA: TGTGCCAGCAGTGTTGGCAGGGAAAAGTCACCCCTCCACTTT. Translating gives CASSVGREKSPLHF.

CDR3 sequence: CACTDRYSGANVLTF. The DNA of the CDR3 is TGTGCCTGCACGGACAGATACTCTGGGGCCAACGTCCTGACTTTC. This chain joins TRBV28 and TRBJ2-6, with D possibly matching TRBD1 (6 bases). Trimming removed 11 bases from V and 0 bases from J, with 14 bases in between. The CDR3 has 15 residues. Germline V gives CDR1 MDHEN, CDR2 SYDVKM.

The chain links TRBV6-4 to TRBJ2-3; possible D gene TRBD2, 5 bases. Germline V lookup: CDR1 MRHNA, CDR2 SNTAGT. The CDR3 sequence is 14 residues long. With 2 bases removed from V and 4 bases from J, the gap between germline ends came to 10 bases. CDR3 bases: TGTGCCAGCAGTGACCGGGAAAGGTCAGATACGCAGTATTTT. Translation: CASSDRERSDTQYF.

This chain uses TRBV7-9 with TRBJ2-5; no clear D. V was clipped by 5 bases and J by 4 bases, with 8 bases between them. In germline, CDR1 is SEHNR, CDR2 FQNEAQ (reference sequence). This CDR3 has 12 residues. The CDR3 sequence is CASSPPGETQYF. CDR3 nucleotides: TGTGCCAGCAGCCCTCCGGGAGAGACCCAGTACTTC.

The chain uses TRBV19 and TRBJ2-2; the D is unclear. The CDR3 runs to 11 residues. V lost 5 bases, J lost 7 bases, and 5 bases lay in between. CDR1 and CDR2 (germline): LNHDA, SQIVND (reference sequence). The CDR3 coding sequence is TGTGCCAGTAGTTCCTTCGGGGAGCTGTTTTTT. Its protein product is CASSSFGELFF.

This chain connects TRBV9 to TRBJ2-2; TRBD2 matches at 9 bases. The CDR3 runs to 16 residues. The ends lost 0 bases at V and 1 base at J; junction bases unmatched: 1. Germline V lookup: CDR1 SGDLS, CDR2 YYNGEE. CDR3 nucleotides: TGTGCCAGCAGCGTAGAACTAGCGGGGAACACCGGGGAGCTGTTTTTT. Amino acid sequence: CASSVELAGNTGELFF. The complete variable domain, with remaining parts taken from reference TRBV9 and TRBJ2-2, reads DSGVTQTPKHLITATGQRVTLRCSPRSGDLSVYWYQQSLDQGLQFLIQYYNGEERAKGNILERFSAQQFPDLHSELNLSSLELGDSALYFCASSVELAGNTGELFFGEGSRLTVL.

The chain has TRBV4-1 and TRBJ2-7; D is undetermined. Between the trimmed V and J ends, which lost 2 bases and 3 bases, there was a span of 20 bases. There are 17 residues in the CDR3. Germline values: CDR1 MGHRA, CDR2 YSYEKL. The CDR3 loop is CASSQMFPSFGVYEQYF. In nucleotides, the CDR3 is TGCGCCAGCAGCCAAATGTTCCCGTCATTTGGGGTCTACGAGCAGTACTTC.

V usage is TRBV10-1 and J usage is TRBJ2-3, with TRBD2 matching over 10 bases. V lost 3 bases, J lost 6 bases, and 6 bases stayed unmatched. Germline V gene sequence: CDR1 WNHNN, CDR2 SYGVQD (reference sequence). This CDR3 region has 15 residues. The CDR3 sequence: CASSDSSGRGDTQYF. CDR3 DNA: TGCGCCAGCAGTGATTCTAGCGGGAGAGGGGATACGCAGTATTTT.

V usage is TRBV16 and J usage is TRBJ1-1; D is uncertain. This CDR3 comprises 14 residues. The germline V gene has CDR1 KGHSY and CDR2 FQNENV. Trimming left V 0 bases short and J 3 bases short, with 8 bases between. CDR3 DNA: TGTGCCAGCAGCCAATCCTCCGGGGACACTGAAGCTTTCTTT. Translation: CASSQSSGDTEAFF.

The rearrangement links TRBV7-2 to TRBJ2-5; a weak D match, TRBD2 (5 bases). Germline lookup yields CDR1 SGHTA and CDR2 FQGNSA. CDR3 size: 14 residues. Trimming removed 3 bases at V and 4 bases at J, with 12 bases between. The CDR3 here is CASSFGVEGETQYF. CDR3 nucleotides: TGTGCCAGCAGCTTCGGGGTGGAAGGAGAGACCCAGTACTTC.

Points on this clone: At one end the junction does not follow the germline gene, possibly because of a read error. This chain connects TRBV5-1 to TRBJ1-5, with TRBD1 matching 7 bases. Germline V gives CDR1 SGHRS, CDR2 YFSETQ. This CDR3 contains 13 residues. CDR3 region: CASSGDSNQPQHF. CDR3 nucleotides: TGCGCCAGCAGCGGGGACAGCAACCAGCCCCAGCATTTT.

This CDR3 is CASSFLGTSGAGEQYF. The CDR3 region has the DNA TGTGCCAGCAGTTTTCTTGGGACTAGCGGGGCCGGGGAGCAGTACTTC. The rearrangement links TRBV2 to TRBJ2-7, with 13 nucleotides matching TRBD2. V shed 5 bases and J 7 bases; nucleotides not matched to a gene: 11. This CDR3 has 16 amino acids. Germline CDR1 SNHLY, CDR2 FYNNEI.

The chain links TRBV7-9 to TRBJ2-3; the D is unclear. This CDR3 is 9 amino acids long. CDR1 is SEHNR, CDR2 FQNEAQ, per germline (reference sequence). With 5 bases removed from V and 14 bases from J, the gap between germline ends came to 8 bases. The CDR3 loop is CASSPPVYF. DNA for the CDR3: TGTGCCAGCAGCCCACCCGTGTATTTT.

The chain combines TRBV5-1 with TRBJ2-7, with 7 bases lining up with TRBD1. The CDR3 extends over 15 amino acids. Germline values: CDR1 SGHRS, CDR2 YFSETQ. The V gene end was trimmed by 4 bases and the J gene end by 5 bases; junction bases not matched to a gene: 12. The CDR3 here is CASSQKTGLVDEQYF. In nucleotides, the CDR3 is TGCGCCAGCAGCCAAAAGACAGGGTTGGTGGACGAGCAGTACTTC. Combining the CDR3 with reference TRBV5-1 and TRBJ2-7 gives the whole variable domain KAGVTQTPRYLIKTRGQQVTLSCSPISGHRSVSWYQQTPGQGLQFLFEYFSETQRNKGNFPGRFSGRQFSNSRSEMNVSTLELGDSALYLCASSQKTGLVDEQYFGPGTRLTVT.

The chain combines TRBV5-1 with TRBJ2-1, with 9 bases identical to TRBD2. This CDR3 has 14 residues. Unmatched junction bases numbered 5, after V lost 5 bases and J lost 5 bases. Germline V gene sequence: CDR1 SGHRS, CDR2 YFSETQ. For the CDR3, the DNA is TGCGCCAGCAGAAACTTAGCGGGAGACAATGAGCAGTTCTTC. It encodes CASRNLAGDNEQFF.